Below are 27 T cell receptor beta chains sequenced from a single sample in a study of T cell responses to AZD1222 COVID-19 vaccine (dated by TCRdb to the early 2020s). Library method: the immunoSEQ multiplex PCR assay. What TCRdb holds here is the immuneACCESS table cut down to in-frame rearrangements. Part of the clones is not present; checked against another copy, under half of the missing clones reflect an unresolved V gene, and the others are unexplained. Counted in this sample were 70,000 or so clones; 88% of them appeared once. Roughly 7.4% of the sample is taken by the ten largest. This specimen's time point label, interpreted: baseline before first vaccination. The source was peripheral blood, collected on day 0 of AZD1222 vaccination. The receptors derive from an adult in good health.

The chain couples TRBV19 to TRBJ1-1; D possibly corresponds to TRBD1 (6 bases). The V gene's germline CDR1 is LNHDA and CDR2 SQIVND (reference sequence). The V gene lost 3 bases and the J gene lost 0 bases, with 11 bases spanning the gap. The CDR3 loop spans 15 amino acids. CDR3 DNA sequence: TGTGCCAGTAGTATTGCAGGGGTGATGAACACTGAAGCTTTCTTT. Translated, it gives CASSIAGVMNTEAFF.

The rearrangement links TRBV20-1 to TRBJ2-5; D uncertain. V lost 0 bases to trimming and J lost 4 bases, with 3 bases between them. CDR1 DFQATT and CDR2 SNEGSKA come from the germline V gene (reference sequence). This CDR3 is 11 amino acids long. CDR3 sequence reads: CSARDTETQYF. The DNA of the CDR3 is TGCAGTGCTAGAGATACAGAGACCCAGTACTTC.

The chain links TRBV15 to TRBJ1-4, with 9 positions matching TRBD1. Germline-derived CDR1 and CDR2 are LNHNV and YYDKDF (reference sequence). This CDR3 spans 14 amino acids. Unmatched junction bases numbered 6, after V lost 5 bases and J lost 8 bases. The CDR3 nucleotides are TGTGCCACCAGCGGAGGGACAGGGTGGGAAAAACTGTTTTTT. The encoded protein is CATSGGTGWEKLFF.

This clone was counted a single time. The J gene is TRBJ2-2, the V gene TRBV19; no firm D call. Germline CDR1 LNHDA, CDR2 SQIVND (reference sequence). V gave up 5 bases and J gave up 0 bases, with 10 bases separating them. This CDR3 region has 15 residues. CDR3 loop: CASSYGGPNTGELFF. CDR3 coding DNA: TGTGCCAGTAGTTACGGTGGACCGAACACCGGGGAGCTGTTTTTT.

The chain uses TRBV5-4 and TRBJ2-2; TRBD1 is a possible D gene (6 bases). The CDR3 extends over 14 amino acids. V lost 3 bases and J 7 bases, leaving 13 bases between the germline ends. The germline V gene has CDR1 SGHNT and CDR2 YYREEE (reference sequence). CDR3 sequence reads: CASSYKTGRGELFF. As DNA, the CDR3 is TGTGCCAGCAGCTATAAGACAGGCCGCGGGGAGCTGTTTTTT.

This chain links TRBV28 with TRBJ2-5; 9 bases fit TRBD1. The J segment lost 3 bases and the V segment lost 5 bases, leaving 7 bases of the junction unmatched. Germline V gene sequence: CDR1 MDHEN, CDR2 SYDVKM. This CDR3 spans 15 amino acids. CDR3 region: CASSPDRGIEETQYF. The CDR3 DNA reads TGTGCCAGCAGTCCCGACAGGGGGATTGAAGAGACCCAGTACTTC.

The V gene is TRBV14, the J gene TRBJ2-5; TRBD2 aligns across 13 bases. Germline V gene lookup returns CDR1 SGHDN and CDR2 FVKESK. The CDR3 totals 17 residues. Trimming removed 0 bases from V and 5 bases from J; junction bases left unmatched: 6. CDR3: CASSQDSGLAGVETQYF. The CDR3 region has the DNA TGTGCCAGCAGCCAAGATTCTGGACTAGCGGGAGTGGAGACCCAGTACTTC.

This chain uses TRBV20-1 with TRBJ2-7, with 7 bases matching TRBD1. Germline V gene lookup returns CDR1 DFQATT and CDR2 SNEGSKA (reference sequence). V trimming: 6 bases; J trimming: 1 base; junction bases outside the gene matches: 12. This CDR3 has 15 residues. As DNA, the CDR3 is TGCAGTGCAAGTTTGGGGAGACAGGGATCCTACGAGCAGTACTTC. Protein product: CSASLGRQGSYEQYF.

The V call is TRBV7-2, the J call TRBJ2-2; 13 nucleotides agree with TRBD2. The CDR3 is made up of 16 amino acids. Germline lookup yields CDR1 SGHTA and CDR2 FQGNSA. With V trimmed by 2 bases and J by 6 bases, 3 bases remained unmatched. The chain's CDR3 is CASSLLGLAGPGELFF. In DNA form, the CDR3 reads TGTGCCAGCAGCTTACTGGGACTAGCGGGACCCGGGGAGCTGTTTTTT.

The chain is built from TRBV2 and TRBJ2-7; perhaps TRBD2 as D (7 bases). CDR3 length: 13 amino acids. Germline V gene sequence: CDR1 SNHLY, CDR2 FYNNEI. V was clipped by 7 bases and J by 7 bases, with 17 bases between them. CDR3 sequence reads: CASNLAGAWEQYF. The CDR3 region has the DNA TGTGCCAGCAATTTGGCGGGGGCGTGGGAGCAGTACTTC.

This chain links TRBV6-2 or TRBV6-3 with TRBJ1-1, with a weak D call TRBD1 (5 bases). V was trimmed by 2 bases and J by 1 base, leaving 11 bases between them. The CDR3 sequence is 15 residues long. Germline CDR1 MNHEY, CDR2 SVGEGT. CDR3 in DNA: TGTGCCAGCAGTTACCCCGCCGACAGGAACACTGAAGCTTTCTTT. It is translated as CASSYPADRNTEAFF.

V gene TRBV9 combines with J gene TRBJ2-1, with D maybe TRBD2 (5 bases). CDR3 size: 13 residues. Germline V gives CDR1 SGDLS, CDR2 YYNGEE. The germline V and J ends were trimmed by 0 bases and 6 bases, with 7 bases remaining between them. DNA for the CDR3: TGTGCCAGCAGCGTAGCGGGGATCAATGAGCAGTTCTTC. Its protein product is CASSVAGINEQFF.

The V gene is TRBV6-1, the J gene TRBJ2-3; 7 bases map to TRBD1. The junction had 5 bases not matched to a gene; V was cut back by 1 base and J by 4 bases. CDR3 length equals 15 residues. From germline, CDR1 is MNHNS and CDR2 SASEGT. The CDR3: CASSEETGSPDTQYF. The CDR3 DNA reads as TGTGCCAGCAGTGAAGAGACAGGGTCCCCAGATACGCAGTATTTT.

Only one count was recorded for this clone. The chain links TRBV30 to TRBJ2-2, with 9 bases fitting TRBD1. The CDR3 covers 16 residues. With V trimmed by 3 bases and J by 5 bases, 10 bases remained unmatched. CDR1 is GTSNPN, CDR2 SVGIG, per germline (reference sequence). This chain's CDR3 is CAWSHHRGLGTGELFF. The CDR3 DNA reads as TGTGCCTGGAGCCACCACAGGGGGCTTGGGACCGGGGAGCTGTTTTTT.

V gene TRBV7-8 combines with J gene TRBJ2-1, with D possibly matching TRBD2 (7 bases). The CDR3 extends over 17 amino acids. Germline CDR1 and CDR2: SGHVS and FQNEAQ. Trimming pared 6 bases from V and 4 bases from J, leaving 22 bases between. The CDR3 loop reads CASSSRGAGVHYNEQFF. CDR3 bases: TGTGCCAGCAGTTCAAGGGGGGCGGGAGTCCATTACAATGAGCAGTTCTTC.

This chain links TRBV27 with TRBJ2-1, with 9 nucleotides matching TRBD2. V dropped 3 bases and J dropped 4; count of bases not matched to a gene: 10. The CDR3 consists of 17 residues. Germline V gives CDR1 MNHEY, CDR2 SMNVEV (reference sequence). This chain's CDR3 is CASSFGTSWKNYNEQFF. The CDR3 DNA follows: TGTGCCAGCAGTTTTGGGACTAGCTGGAAGAATTACAATGAGCAGTTCTTC.

This rearrangement joins TRBV11-2 to TRBJ2-1; 8 bases align to TRBD2. The CDR3 is 15 amino acids. Germline CDR1 reads SGHAT; CDR2 reads FQNNGV. Losses at the gene ends were 0 bases for V and 7 bases for J; bases not matched to a gene: 5. CDR3 sequence (DNA): TGTGCCAGCAGCTTAGATCTTAGCGGGACAAATGAGCAGTTCTTC. Encoded protein: CASSLDLSGTNEQFF.

This clone was detected a few times. The chain carries TRBV27 and TRBJ2-1; possible D gene TRBD2, 5 bases. This CDR3 has 13 amino acids. The germline gives CDR1 MNHEY, CDR2 SMNVEV (reference sequence). The ends were cut back, 5 bases at V and 15 bases at J, with 20 bases in the middle. CDR3 in amino acids: CASSPRPAGLGFF. The CDR3 DNA is TGTGCCAGCAGTCCCCGGCCGGCGGGTTTGGGGTTCTTC.

Only one count was recorded for this clone. This chain connects TRBV2 to TRBJ2-7, with 8 positions matching TRBD1. CDR3 length equals 14 residues. With V trimmed by 1 base and J by 2 bases, 1 base remained unmatched. The germline V gene has CDR1 SNHLY and CDR2 FYNNEI. The CDR3 DNA is TGTGCCAGCAGTGAAGGGGGACAGGCCTACGAGCAGTACTTC. Residues: CASSEGGQAYEQYF.

The count of this clone is one. This sequence joins TRBV7-9 and TRBJ1-2; 8 nucleotides agree with TRBD1. The trim removed 5 bases at V and 6 bases at J, leaving 2 bases unmatched. The CDR3 runs to 12 residues. Germline assignment: CDR1 SEHNR and CDR2 FQNEAQ (reference sequence). The CDR3 reads CASSDRGNGYTF. Here the CDR3 DNA reads TGTGCCAGCAGCGACAGGGGAAATGGCTACACCTTC.

The chain has TRBV19 and TRBJ2-2; no reliable D call. V gave up 8 bases and J gave up 0 bases, with 7 bases separating them. Germline loops: CDR1 LNHDA, CDR2 SQIVND (reference sequence). This CDR3 has 13 residues. CDR3 coding DNA: TGTGCCAGTGATACAACGAACACCGGGGAGCTGTTTTTT. Protein sequence: CASDTTNTGELFF.

Only a few counts were recorded for this clone. The V and J genes are TRBV19 and TRBJ2-1, with 16 bases matching TRBD2. Germline values: CDR1 LNHDA, CDR2 SQIVND (reference sequence). The CDR3 loop spans 20 amino acids. V was clipped by 7 bases and J by 6 bases; unmatched bases: 18. The CDR3 loop is CASKALGTSGRAFPPNEQFF. CDR3 coding DNA: TGTGCCAGTAAGGCTCTTGGGACTAGCGGGAGGGCCTTCCCCCCCAATGAGCAGTTCTTC. The full variable domain, in which reference TRBV19 and TRBJ2-1 provide the parts outside the CDR3, is DGGITQSPKYLFRKEGQNVTLSCEQNLNHDAMYWYRQDPGQGLRLIYYSQIVNDFQKGDIAEGYSVSREKKESFPLTVTSAQKNPTAFYLCASKALGTSGRAFPPNEQFFGPGTRLTVL.

The CDR3 sequence: CASSYGALDYGYTF. CDR3 DNA sequence: TGTGCCAGCAGTTACGGAGCGTTAGACTATGGCTACACCTTC. The chain employs TRBV6-2 or TRBV6-3 and TRBJ1-2; no definite D call. V shed 2 bases and J shed 3 bases, with 10 bases lying between them. The CDR3 runs to 14 residues. CDR1 and CDR2 from the germline V gene are MNHEY and SVGEGT.

The J gene is TRBJ1-1, the V gene TRBV7-3, with a tentative D call TRBD1 (5 bases). The CDR3 is made up of 16 amino acids. Germline V lookup: CDR1 SGHTA, CDR2 FQGTGA. Trimming cost V 2 bases and J 4 bases, with 17 bases left between them. CDR3 in DNA: TGTGCCAGCAGCTTATTACGTAGGGCCGGGGGCACTGAAGCTTTCTTT. It codes for CASSLLRRAGGTEAFF.

The count of this clone is one. The genes are TRBV24-1 and TRBJ2-1; 12 nucleotides align to TRBD1. J gave up 5 bases and V 4 bases, and 8 bases lay outside the gene matches. CDR3 length equals 17 residues. Germline CDR1 is KGHDR and CDR2 is SFDVKD. The CDR3, as DNA: TGTGCCACCAGTGACTCCGGGACAGGGGGCATCGACAATGAGCAGTTCTTC. It codes for CATSDSGTGGIDNEQFF.

This chain uses TRBV19 with TRBJ1-5; D is unclear. This CDR3 spans 13 amino acids. Germline CDR1 reads LNHDA; CDR2 reads SQIVND (reference sequence). The ends were cut back, 3 bases at V and 7 bases at J, with 10 bases in the middle. The CDR3 reads CASSIMGGQPQHF. DNA of the CDR3: TGTGCCAGTAGTATCATGGGTGGGCAGCCCCAGCATTTT.

This clone was counted once. The chain joins TRBV11-2 to TRBJ2-3; D remains ambiguous. The CDR3 sequence is 15 residues long. V dropped 1 base and J dropped 1 base, with 9 bases sitting between them. CDR1 and CDR2 (germline): SGHAT, FQNNGV. The CDR3 region is CASSLGGLGTDTQYF. The DNA for the CDR3 is TGTGCCAGCAGCTTAGGGGGTCTTGGCACAGATACGCAGTATTTT.